The 12 T cell receptor beta chains below were found in one sample sequenced in a study of long-term antiretroviral therapy in people with HIV. Investigators performed immunoSEQ version v3.0 at survey level. Here immunoSEQ multiplex PCR was the method, and the copy in TCRdb shows in-frame clones only, minus some. The repertoire holds approximately 25,000 clones, with 79% as singletons. The material sequenced was unsorted PBMCs, taken 2.1 years after starting antiretroviral therapy. The receptors shown here come from a man under 40 with HIV.

This clone appeared a few times. The chain combines TRBV19 with TRBJ1-2; D is unclear. V was shortened by 2 bases and J by 8 bases, with 6 bases between the two germline ends. Germline V lookup: CDR1 LNHDA, CDR2 SQIVND (reference sequence). This CDR3 has 11 amino acids. The CDR3 sequence is CASSIYEGYTF. CDR3 sequence (DNA): TGTGCCAGTAGTATATATGAAGGCTACACCTTC.

The chain is built from TRBV19 and TRBJ1-5; 8 bases are a match to TRBD1. V was clipped by 6 bases and J by 5 bases; unmatched bases: 15. From germline, CDR1 is LNHDA and CDR2 SQIVND (reference sequence). The CDR3 is 17 residues long. CDR3 DNA: TGTGCCAGTAGATTGCTGGGCGGACAGGGCTGGGATCAGCCCCAGCATTTT. Translation gives CASRLLGGQGWDQPQHF.

The chain employs TRBV2 and TRBJ2-1; 13 nucleotides agree with TRBD2. Germline V gene sequence: CDR1 SNHLY, CDR2 FYNNEI. The CDR3 has 15 amino acids. V lost 9 bases to trimming and J lost 8 bases; unmatched junction nucleotides: 10. The CDR3 sequence is CARRNRTSGSYEQFF. Here the CDR3 DNA reads TGTGCCAGAAGAAACAGGACTAGCGGGAGCTATGAGCAGTTCTTC.

V is TRBV7-8 and J is TRBJ2-7; D assignment may be TRBD1 or TRBD2 (5 bases each). Trimming stripped 2 bases from V and 4 bases from J, with 12 bases between. Germline CDR1 is SGHVS and CDR2 is FQNEAQ. The length of the CDR3 is 14 residues. This chain's CDR3 is CASSLILGEYEQYF. For the CDR3, the DNA is TGTGCCAGCAGCTTAATTCTGGGGGAATACGAGCAGTACTTC.

The V and J genes are TRBV6-5 and TRBJ2-2, with a tentative D call TRBD2 (5 bases). The germline CDR1 and CDR2 sequences are MNHEY and SVGAGI. The germline V and J ends were trimmed by 5 bases and 3 bases, with 10 bases remaining between them. The CDR3 loop spans 14 amino acids. The CDR3 region is CASSPGLYTGELFF. The DNA for the CDR3 is TGTGCCAGCAGTCCCGGACTCTACACCGGGGAGCTGTTTTTT.

The V call is TRBV18, the J call TRBJ2-2; D might be TRBD2 (6 bases). CDR1 is KGHSH, CDR2 LQKENI, per germline. The CDR3 loop spans 16 amino acids. The V end lost 3 bases, the J end lost 2 bases, and 13 bases lay between the germline ends. Written as DNA, the CDR3 is TGTGCCAGCTCACCTTACGGGGGAGTCAACACCGGGGAGCTGTTTTTT. Its protein product is CASSPYGGVNTGELFF.

This clone was counted only a few times. The chain joins TRBV28 to TRBJ2-7; possible D gene TRBD1, 6 bases. V gave up 6 bases and J gave up 1 base, with 10 bases separating them. Germline loops: CDR1 MDHEN, CDR2 SYDVKM. The CDR3 consists of 13 residues. The CDR3 reads CASRTGQSYEQYF. DNA of the CDR3: TGTGCCAGCAGGACCGGACAGTCCTACGAGCAGTACTTC.

The J gene is TRBJ2-5, the V gene TRBV6-4; D ambiguous. V lost 2 bases, J lost 2 bases, and 21 bases lay in between. The CDR3 is 18 amino acids. The germline V gene has CDR1 MRHNA and CDR2 SNTAGT. CDR3 sequence (DNA): TGTGCCAGCAGTGACCCTCTATTAGTATCGGCTGATCAAGAGACCCAGTACTTC. Translated: CASSDPLLVSADQETQYF.

This clone came up a few times. V is TRBV5-1 and J is TRBJ1-3; 7 nucleotides line up with TRBD1. The CDR3 contains 15 residues. After removal of 3 bases from V and 0 bases from J, the junction contained 3 bases not matched to a gene. Germline CDR1 is SGHRS and CDR2 is YFSETQ. CDR3 amino acids: CASSYGQVSGNTIYF. For the CDR3, the DNA is TGCGCCAGCAGCTACGGACAGGTCTCTGGAAACACCATATATTTT.

This clone was seen a few times. V usage is TRBV28 and J usage is TRBJ1-4, with 7 bases identical to TRBD1. Trimming at V came to 3 bases and at J to 3 bases, leaving 7 bases not matched to a gene. The CDR3 runs 16 residues. Per germline, CDR1 MDHEN and CDR2 SYDVKM. This CDR3 is CASSFSGGTANEKLFF. CDR3 in DNA: TGTGCCAGCAGTTTCTCGGGGGGGACAGCTAATGAAAAACTGTTTTTT.

About this clone itself: A junction boundary mismatches the germline segment, possibly from a read error. The chain recombines TRBV6-5 with TRBJ2-7; tentatively, D is TRBD2 (5 bases). The CDR3 sequence is 14 residues long. Germline lookup yields CDR1 MNHEY and CDR2 SVGAGI. CDR3 sequence: CASSYSEEVAVHIF. The CDR3 DNA reads TGTGCCAGCAGTTACTCGGAGGAAGTCGCGGTGCACATCTTC.

V usage is TRBV19 and J usage is TRBJ1-2; 12 nucleotides align to TRBD1. Trimming took 3 bases from V and 2 from J; bases not matched to a gene: 13. The CDR3 is 19 amino acids. Germline V gives CDR1 LNHDA, CDR2 SQIVND (reference sequence). The chain's CDR3 is CASSMITGDRGLINYGYTF. Here the CDR3 DNA reads TGTGCCAGTAGTATGATAACCGGGGACAGGGGGCTAATCAACTATGGCTACACCTTC.